These 18 T cell receptor beta chains came from one sample sequenced in a study of shared clonotypes between healthy human individuals. Data came from immunoSEQ multiplex PCR; TCRdb stores just in-frame clones and leaves some out. The sample shows about 2 million clones, less than 95% of them seen only once. CD45RO-negative, CCR7-positively selected cells formed the naive CD8 fraction, excluding terminally differentiated effector memory CD45RA+ cells. Sequenced material: naive CD8+ T cells sorted from blood. The receptor source for this set is a man aged 18 to 30 in good health.

V gene TRBV5-6 combines with J gene TRBJ1-2; 8 nucleotides line up with TRBD1. Germline CDR1 SGHDT, CDR2 YYEEEE. V was clipped by 6 bases and J by 3 bases; unmatched bases: 7. The CDR3 loop spans 14 amino acids. The chain's CDR3 is CASTAGGADYGYTF. The CDR3, as DNA: TGTGCCAGCACCGCAGGGGGCGCGGACTATGGCTACACCTTC.

This chain links TRBV6-5 with TRBJ2-1; TRBD1 matches at 8 bases. Losses at the gene ends were 5 bases for V and 8 bases for J; bases not matched to a gene: 8. The CDR3 consists of 14 residues. The germline V gene has CDR1 MNHEY and CDR2 SVGAGI. The CDR3 DNA reads as TGTGCCAGCAGTCCCCTGACAGGGGTAGATGAGCAGTTCTTC. As protein: CASSPLTGVDEQFF.

The rearrangement joins TRBV6-5 to TRBJ2-7, with 8 bases identical to TRBD1. This CDR3 spans 16 amino acids. Unmatched junction bases numbered 9, after V lost 3 bases and J lost 2 bases. The germline CDR1 and CDR2 sequences are MNHEY and SVGAGI. CDR3 in DNA: TGTGCCAGCAGTTATTCGACAGGGGCGGAAACCTACGAGCAGTACTTC. Encoded protein: CASSYSTGAETYEQYF.

The J gene is TRBJ2-7, the V gene TRBV30; no clear D gene. CDR1 GTSNPN and CDR2 SVGIG come from the germline V gene (reference sequence). The ends were cut back, 2 bases at V and 6 bases at J, with 14 bases in the middle. The CDR3 runs 13 residues. CDR3 in amino acids: CAWSPLTPAEQYF. CDR3 sequence (DNA): TGTGCCTGGAGTCCCCTGACTCCTGCCGAGCAGTACTTC.

The chain links TRBV21-1 to TRBJ2-1; the table's D gene call, TRBD2, was not cross checked with the DNA. TRBV21-1 is annotated as a pseudogene. This CDR3 comprises 17 residues. The CDR3 DNA reads as TGTGCCAGCAGCAAAGTTTGCGCTAGCGGGGGGGCCGCTGAGCAGTTCTTC. Translation gives CASSKVCASGGAAEQFF.

This chain uses TRBV7-9 with TRBJ2-7, with unresolved D. The CDR3 covers 14 residues. Trimming cost V 3 bases and J 5 bases, with 14 bases left between them. Per the germline V gene, CDR1 is SEHNR and CDR2 is FQNEAQ (reference sequence). DNA of the CDR3: TGTGCCAGCAGCTTTGCCGGGTCTCTAAACGAGCAGTACTTC. Its translation: CASSFAGSLNEQYF.

V usage is TRBV18 and J usage is TRBJ1-1, with unresolved D. The CDR3 totals 14 residues. The V and J ends lost 3 bases and 1 base respectively, with 9 bases between them. Germline assignment: CDR1 KGHSH and CDR2 LQKENI. For the CDR3, the DNA is TGTGCCAGCTCACCGACAAGCCCGAACACTGAAGCTTTCTTT. It translates to CASSPTSPNTEAFF. Together with reference TRBV18 and TRBJ1-1, the CDR3 gives the full variable domain: NAGVMQNPRHLVRRRGQEARLRCSPMKGHSHVYWYRQLPEEGLKFMVYLQKENIIDESGMPKERFSAEFPKEGPSILRIQQVVRGDSAAYFCASSPTSPNTEAFFGQGTRLTVV.

This chain connects TRBV28 to TRBJ2-5, with 8 nucleotides matching TRBD2. The V gene's germline CDR1 is MDHEN and CDR2 SYDVKM. V shed 7 bases, J shed 0 bases, and the junction held 7 bases outside the gene matches. The CDR3 runs 15 residues. The CDR3 coding sequence is TGTGCCAGCAAGAGCGGGGGCCTGAACCAAGAGACCCAGTACTTC. It yields the protein CASKSGGLNQETQYF.

V usage is TRBV2 and J usage is TRBJ2-6; D is ambiguous. V was clipped by 3 bases and J by 0 bases, with 6 bases between them. Per the germline V gene, CDR1 is SNHLY and CDR2 is FYNNEI. The CDR3 has 15 residues. CDR3 DNA sequence: TGTGCCAGCAGTGATTGGGGCTCTGGGGCCAACGTCCTGACTTTC. This gives the protein CASSDWGSGANVLTF.

The sample holds one count of this clone. This chain links TRBV6-1 with TRBJ1-1; no clear D. Trimming removed 0 bases at V and 3 bases at J, with 11 bases between. The CDR3 contains 15 residues. The germline CDR1 and CDR2 sequences are MNHNS and SASEGT. The CDR3: CASSEAIEVYTEAFF. CDR3 nucleotide sequence: TGTGCCAGCAGTGAAGCCATAGAAGTTTACACTGAAGCTTTCTTT.

As for this clone: This same CDR3 is encoded by further DNA sequences in the sample. The chain carries TRBV6-6 and TRBJ2-7; 7 nucleotides match TRBD1. V dropped 0 bases and J dropped 2; count of bases not matched to a gene: 4. CDR3 length: 15 amino acids. Germline values: CDR1 MNHNY, CDR2 SVGAGI (reference sequence). CDR3: CASSYSRGGTYEQYF. The DNA for the CDR3 is TGTGCCAGCAGTTACTCGAGAGGGGGCACCTACGAGCAGTACTTC.

This chain uses TRBV6-5 with TRBJ2-7; possible D gene TRBD1, 5 bases. Trimming pared 5 bases from V and 1 base from J, leaving 9 bases between. CDR3 length: 13 residues. The germline gives CDR1 MNHEY, CDR2 SVGAGI. The CDR3 coding sequence is TGTGCCAGCAGTCCGACAGTTTCCTACGAGCAGTACTTC. Protein sequence: CASSPTVSYEQYF.

Only one count was recorded for this clone. The chain uses TRBV27 and TRBJ2-7, with D perhaps assigned TRBD1 or TRBD2 (5 bases each). This CDR3 comprises 13 residues. V lost 8 bases and J 3 bases, leaving 14 bases between the germline ends. CDR1 and CDR2 (germline): MNHEY, SMNVEV (reference sequence). Written as DNA, the CDR3 is TGTGCCAGCGGGACCGGGACGTACTACGAGCAGTACTTC. It encodes CASGTGTYYEQYF.

On this clone: Other nucleotide sequences from this sample produce the same CDR3. V is TRBV15 and J is TRBJ2-7, with 8 bases identical to TRBD1. Per germline, CDR1 LNHNV and CDR2 YYDKDF (reference sequence). V lost 4 bases, J lost 2 bases, and 4 bases stayed unmatched. The CDR3 loop spans 14 amino acids. The CDR3 bases are TGTGCCACCAGCACTGGGACAGGAACCTACGAGCAGTACTTC. Protein: CATSTGTGTYEQYF. The entire variable domain, with the rest obtained from reference TRBV15 and TRBJ2-7, is as follows: DAMVIQNPRYQVTQFGKPVTLSCSQTLNHNVMYWYQQKSSQAPKLLFHYYDKDFNNEADTPDNFQSRRPNTSFCFLDIRSPGLGDTAMYLCATSTGTGTYEQYFGPGTRLTVT.

The genes are TRBV9 and TRBJ2-3; D uncertain. This CDR3 has 14 residues. Germline V gene sequence: CDR1 SGDLS, CDR2 YYNGEE. Trimming left V 3 bases short and J 0 bases short, with 8 bases between. The CDR3 DNA reads as TGTGCCAGCAGCGACGACACTAGCACAGATACGCAGTATTTT. Amino acid sequence: CASSDDTSTDTQYF.

Turning to this clone: This sample includes further DNA sequences coding for the same CDR3. The chain recombines TRBV28 with TRBJ2-1, with D perhaps matching TRBD1 or TRBD2 (6 bases each). Germline V gene lookup returns CDR1 MDHEN and CDR2 SYDVKM. The CDR3 is made up of 15 amino acids. Trimming took 3 bases from V and 2 from J, leaving 11 bases between them. In DNA form, the CDR3 reads TGTGCCAGCAGTTTTAGGGGGGTCACCTACAATGAGCAGTTCTTC. Translating it yields CASSFRGVTYNEQFF.

V is TRBV6-5 and J is TRBJ2-7; D assignment may be TRBD1 or TRBD2 (5 bases each). This CDR3 is built from 14 residues. V lost 4 bases and J lost 5, with 15 bases in between. CDR1 is MNHEY and CDR2 is SVGAGI in the germline V gene. The CDR3: CASSSRDLGDEQYF. The CDR3 DNA reads TGTGCCAGCAGTTCCAGGGACCTTGGAGACGAGCAGTACTTC.

The chain is built from TRBV5-1 and TRBJ2-2; D is possibly TRBD1 (5 bases). Germline CDR1 reads SGHRS; CDR2 reads YFSETQ. The CDR3 contains 15 residues. Trimming took 4 bases from V and 3 from J, leaving 13 bases between them. CDR3 protein: CASSLFRVDTGELFF. DNA of the CDR3: TGCGCCAGCAGCCTGTTCAGGGTGGACACCGGGGAGCTGTTTTTT.